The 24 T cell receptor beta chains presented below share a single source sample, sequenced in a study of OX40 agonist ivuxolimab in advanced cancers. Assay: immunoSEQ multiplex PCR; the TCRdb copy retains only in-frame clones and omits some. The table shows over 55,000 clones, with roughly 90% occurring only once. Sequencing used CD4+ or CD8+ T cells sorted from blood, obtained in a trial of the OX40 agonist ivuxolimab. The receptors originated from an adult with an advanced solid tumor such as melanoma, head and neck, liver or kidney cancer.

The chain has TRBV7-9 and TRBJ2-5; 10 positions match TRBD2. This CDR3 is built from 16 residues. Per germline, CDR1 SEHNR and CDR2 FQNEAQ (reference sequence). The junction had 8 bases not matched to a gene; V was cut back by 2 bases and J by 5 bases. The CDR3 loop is CASSLTSGGARETQYF. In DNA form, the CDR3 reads TGTGCCAGCAGCTTAACCAGCGGGGGGGCCCGGGAGACCCAGTACTTC.

The CDR3 region has the DNA TGCGCCAGCAGCGCCACACAGGGGCACGAGCAGTACTTC. It yields the protein CASSATQGHEQYF. The chain is built from TRBV4-3 and TRBJ2-7, with TRBD1 matching over 7 bases. CDR3 length equals 13 residues. V dropped 5 bases and J dropped 5; count of bases not matched to a gene: 6. Germline CDR1 and CDR2: LGHNA and YSLEER.

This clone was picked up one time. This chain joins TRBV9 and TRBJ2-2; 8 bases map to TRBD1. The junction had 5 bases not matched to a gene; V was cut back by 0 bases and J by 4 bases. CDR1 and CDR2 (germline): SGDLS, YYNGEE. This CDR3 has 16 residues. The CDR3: CASSVVRTGTTGELFF. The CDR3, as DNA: TGTGCCAGCAGCGTAGTCCGGACAGGGACCACCGGGGAGCTGTTTTTT.

CDR3 DNA sequence: TGTGCCAGCAGTCCCGGGACAGGGCATACTGAAGCTTTCTTT. It specifies CASSPGTGHTEAFF. The chain carries TRBV27 and TRBJ1-1, with 9 bases that match TRBD1. Unmatched junction bases numbered 6, after V lost 5 bases and J lost 5 bases. The V gene's germline CDR1 is MNHEY and CDR2 SMNVEV (reference sequence). This CDR3 contains 14 residues.

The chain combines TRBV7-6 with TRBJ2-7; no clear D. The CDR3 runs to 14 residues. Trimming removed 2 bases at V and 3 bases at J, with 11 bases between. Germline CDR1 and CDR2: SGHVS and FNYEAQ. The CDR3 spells CASSLKAPGYEQYF. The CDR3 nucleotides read TGTGCCAGCAGCTTAAAGGCGCCGGGCTACGAGCAGTACTTC.

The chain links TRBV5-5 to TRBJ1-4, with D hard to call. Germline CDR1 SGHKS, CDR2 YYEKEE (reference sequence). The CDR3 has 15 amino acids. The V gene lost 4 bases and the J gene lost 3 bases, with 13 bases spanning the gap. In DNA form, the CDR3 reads TGTGCCAGCAGCGCCCGACGGCCACCTAATGAAAAACTGTTTTTT. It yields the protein CASSARRPPNEKLFF.

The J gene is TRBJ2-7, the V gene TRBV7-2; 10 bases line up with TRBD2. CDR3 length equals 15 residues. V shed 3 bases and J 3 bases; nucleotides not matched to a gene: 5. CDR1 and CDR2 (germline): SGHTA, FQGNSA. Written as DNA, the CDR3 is TGTGCCAGCAGCTTGCTAGCGGGAGATCGCTACGAGCAGTACTTC. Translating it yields CASSLLAGDRYEQYF.

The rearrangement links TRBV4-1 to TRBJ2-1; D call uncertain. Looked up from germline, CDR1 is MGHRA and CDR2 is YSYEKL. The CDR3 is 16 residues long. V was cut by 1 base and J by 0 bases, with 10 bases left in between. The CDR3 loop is CASSQVAGSSYNEQFF. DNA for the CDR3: TGCGCCAGCAGCCAAGTTGCCGGGTCCTCCTACAATGAGCAGTTCTTC.

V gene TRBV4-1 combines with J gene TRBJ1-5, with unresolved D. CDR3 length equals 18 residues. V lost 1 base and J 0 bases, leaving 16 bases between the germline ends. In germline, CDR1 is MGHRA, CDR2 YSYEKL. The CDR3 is CASSQVGPGLYSNQPQHF. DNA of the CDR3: TGCGCCAGCAGCCAAGTAGGGCCAGGACTTTATAGCAATCAGCCCCAGCATTTT.

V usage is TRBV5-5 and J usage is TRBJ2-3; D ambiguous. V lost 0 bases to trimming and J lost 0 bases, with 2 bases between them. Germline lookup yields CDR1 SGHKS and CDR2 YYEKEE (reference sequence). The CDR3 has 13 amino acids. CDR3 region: CASSLASTDTQYF. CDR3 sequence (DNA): TGTGCCAGCAGCTTGGCTAGCACAGATACGCAGTATTTT.

CDR3 in amino acids: CASSPPASSYEQYF. Written as DNA, the CDR3 is TGTGCCAGCTCACCACCCGCCAGCTCCTACGAGCAGTACTTC. The chain employs TRBV18 and TRBJ2-7; D not certain. The CDR3 is 14 residues long. Germline CDR1 reads KGHSH; CDR2 reads LQKENI. The V end was cut by 0 bases, the J end by 0 bases, with 6 bases between.

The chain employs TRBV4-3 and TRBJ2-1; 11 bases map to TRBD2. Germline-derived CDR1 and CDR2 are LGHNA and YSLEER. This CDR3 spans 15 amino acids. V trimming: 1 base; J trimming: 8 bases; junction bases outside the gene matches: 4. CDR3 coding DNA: TGCGCCAGCAGCCAAGTCGAACTAGCGGGAGATGAGCAGTTCTTC. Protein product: CASSQVELAGDEQFF.

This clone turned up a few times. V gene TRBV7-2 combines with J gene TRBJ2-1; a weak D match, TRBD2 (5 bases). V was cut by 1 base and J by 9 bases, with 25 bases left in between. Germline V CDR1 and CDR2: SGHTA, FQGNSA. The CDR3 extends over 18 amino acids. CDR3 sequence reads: CASSLGIFGTSPGTEQFF. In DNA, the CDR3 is TGTGCCAGCAGCTTAGGGATCTTTGGAACTAGTCCAGGTACTGAGCAGTTCTTC.

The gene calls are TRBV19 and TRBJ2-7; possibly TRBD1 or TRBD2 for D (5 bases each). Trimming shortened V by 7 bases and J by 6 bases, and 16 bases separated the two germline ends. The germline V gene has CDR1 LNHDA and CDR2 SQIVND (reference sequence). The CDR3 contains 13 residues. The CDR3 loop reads CASMDQGRGEQYF. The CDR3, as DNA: TGTGCCAGTATGGATCAGGGACGGGGCGAGCAGTACTTC.

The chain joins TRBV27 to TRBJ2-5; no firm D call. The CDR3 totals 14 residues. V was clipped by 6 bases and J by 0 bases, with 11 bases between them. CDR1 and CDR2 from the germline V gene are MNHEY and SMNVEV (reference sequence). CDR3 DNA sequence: TGTGCCAGCAGCCCTGACCCGTACCAAGAGACCCAGTACTTC. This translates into CASSPDPYQETQYF.

CDR3: CASSPRILAGAYNEQFF. For the CDR3, the DNA is TGTGCCAGCAGTCCACGAATACTAGCGGGAGCCTACAATGAGCAGTTCTTC. The chain carries TRBV28 and TRBJ2-1; 11 bases agree with TRBD2. The CDR3 totals 17 residues. V gave up 5 bases and J gave up 2 bases; unmatched junction bases: 8. Germline assignment: CDR1 MDHEN and CDR2 SYDVKM.

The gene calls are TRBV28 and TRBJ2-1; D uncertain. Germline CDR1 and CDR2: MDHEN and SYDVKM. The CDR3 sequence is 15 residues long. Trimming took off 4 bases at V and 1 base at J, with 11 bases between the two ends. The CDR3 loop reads CASSSGRYSYNEQFF. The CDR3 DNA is TGTGCCAGCAGTTCCGGGCGGTATTCCTACAATGAGCAGTTCTTC.

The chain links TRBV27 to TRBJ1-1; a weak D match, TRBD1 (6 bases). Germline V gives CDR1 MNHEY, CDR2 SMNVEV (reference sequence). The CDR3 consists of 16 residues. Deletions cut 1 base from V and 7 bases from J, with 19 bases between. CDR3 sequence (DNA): TGTGCCAGCAGTTTATGGGGGGCCCAGGGCGTGGGTGAAGCTTTCTTT. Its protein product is CASSLWGAQGVGEAFF.

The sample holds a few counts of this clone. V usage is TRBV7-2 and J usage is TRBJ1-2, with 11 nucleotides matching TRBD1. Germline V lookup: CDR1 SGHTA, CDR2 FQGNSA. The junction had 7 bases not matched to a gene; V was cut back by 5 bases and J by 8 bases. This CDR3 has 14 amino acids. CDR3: CASSEGTGGGGYTF. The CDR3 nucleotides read TGTGCCAGCAGCGAAGGGACAGGGGGAGGCGGCTACACCTTC. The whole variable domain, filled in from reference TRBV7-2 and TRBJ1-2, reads GAGVSQSPSNKVTEKGKDVELRCDPISGHTALYWYRQSLGQGLEFLIYFQGNSAPDKSGLPSDRFSAERTGGSVSTLTIQRTQQEDSAVYLCASSEGTGGGGYTFGSGTRLTVV.

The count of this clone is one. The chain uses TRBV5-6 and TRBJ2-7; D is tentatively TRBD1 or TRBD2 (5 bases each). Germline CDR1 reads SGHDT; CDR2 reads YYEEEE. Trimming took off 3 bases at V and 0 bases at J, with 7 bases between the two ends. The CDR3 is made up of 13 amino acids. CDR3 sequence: CASSWGTSYEQYV. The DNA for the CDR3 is TGTGCCAGCAGCTGGGGGACCTCCTACGAGCAGTACGTC.

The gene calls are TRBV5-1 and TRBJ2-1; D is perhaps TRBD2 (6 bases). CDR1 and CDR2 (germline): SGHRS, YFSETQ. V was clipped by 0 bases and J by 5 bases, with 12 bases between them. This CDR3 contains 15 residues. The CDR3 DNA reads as TGCGCCAGCAGCTTGGGGGACTTATACGACAATGAGCAGTTCTTC. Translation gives CASSLGDLYDNEQFF.

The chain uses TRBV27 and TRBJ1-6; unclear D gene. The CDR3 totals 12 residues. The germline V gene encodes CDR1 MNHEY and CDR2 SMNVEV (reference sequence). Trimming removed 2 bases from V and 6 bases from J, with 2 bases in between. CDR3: CASSLPNSPLHF. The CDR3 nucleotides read TGTGCCAGCAGTTTACCTAATTCACCCCTCCACTTT.

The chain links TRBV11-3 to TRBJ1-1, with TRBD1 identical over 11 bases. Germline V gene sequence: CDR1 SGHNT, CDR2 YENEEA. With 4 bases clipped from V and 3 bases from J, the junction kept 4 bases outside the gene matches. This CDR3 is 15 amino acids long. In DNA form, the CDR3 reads TGTGCCAGCAGCTCCTCGGACAGGGGGCACACTGAAGCTTTCTTT. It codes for CASSSSDRGHTEAFF.

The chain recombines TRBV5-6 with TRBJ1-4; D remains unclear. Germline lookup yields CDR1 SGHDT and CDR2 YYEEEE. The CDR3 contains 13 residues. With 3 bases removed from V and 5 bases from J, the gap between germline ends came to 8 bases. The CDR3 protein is CASSSDGNEKLFF. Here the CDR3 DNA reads TGTGCCAGCAGCTCGGACGGGAATGAAAAACTGTTTTTT.